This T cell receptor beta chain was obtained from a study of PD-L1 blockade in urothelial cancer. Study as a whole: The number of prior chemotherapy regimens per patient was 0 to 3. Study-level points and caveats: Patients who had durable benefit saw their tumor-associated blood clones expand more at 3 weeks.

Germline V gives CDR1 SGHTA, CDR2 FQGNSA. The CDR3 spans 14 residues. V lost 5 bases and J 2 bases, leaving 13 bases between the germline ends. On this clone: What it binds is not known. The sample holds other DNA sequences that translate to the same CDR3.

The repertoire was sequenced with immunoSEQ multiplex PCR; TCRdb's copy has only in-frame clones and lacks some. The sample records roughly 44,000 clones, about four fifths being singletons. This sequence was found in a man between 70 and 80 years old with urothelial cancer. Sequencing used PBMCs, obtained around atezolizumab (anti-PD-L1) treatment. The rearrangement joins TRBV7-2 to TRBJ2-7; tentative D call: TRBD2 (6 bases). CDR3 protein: CASSLAGSTYEQYF. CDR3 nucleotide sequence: TGTGCCAGCAGCCTGGCGGGGTCTACCTACGAGCAGTACTTC.